This entry describes one T cell receptor beta chain. V lost 3 bases to trimming and J lost 8 bases; unmatched junction nucleotides: 10. The CDR3 spans 15 residues. Germline lookup yields CDR1 SGHDT and CDR2 YYEEEE. TCRdb keeps only in-frame clones here, not all; method: immunoSEQ multiplex PCR. The sample has 50,000 to 60,000 clones, under 85% seen once. This sample is part of a study of blood T cell repertoires in COVID-19. V is TRBV5-6 and J is TRBJ1-4; 7 nucleotides align to TRBD1. The clonotype originates from a man in his 70s with active COVID-19. What was sequenced was peripheral blood. CDR3 nucleotide sequence: TGTGCCAGCAGCTCGACAGGGCGAGAATGGGAAAAACTGTTTTTT. Translating it yields CASSSTGREWEKLFF.